This record covers a single TCR beta chain. The germline V gene encodes CDR1 WSHSY and CDR2 SAAADI. This CDR3 comprises 13 residues. V was clipped by 8 bases and J by 4 bases; unmatched bases: 2. How the authors handled the data: How many nucleated cells were present was estimated from reference gene primer amplification. Sequenced by immunoSEQ multiplex PCR; TCRdb stores in-frame clones only, minus some. That table supplies the V and J calls and clone size; D and trimming were determined from the DNA. The table records fewer than 350,000 clones, around four fifths of them present only once. The data originate from a study of blood T cell repertoires in COVID-19. Study summary: The United States, Italy and Spain were the sources of the acute and convalescent COVID-19 samples. Nucleic acid was either cDNA or gDNA, and it came from T cells, B-cell-depleted T cells, or PBMCs.

Sequencing was done on a sample of peripheral blood. V usage is TRBV10-2 and J usage is TRBJ1-4; 9 nucleotides line up with TRBD1. The TCR comes from a woman aged 45-65 years with active or convalescent COVID-19. The CDR3 protein is CASADRGNEKLFF. CDR3 nucleotide sequence: TGCGCCAGCGCGGACAGGGGTAATGAAAAACTGTTTTTT.